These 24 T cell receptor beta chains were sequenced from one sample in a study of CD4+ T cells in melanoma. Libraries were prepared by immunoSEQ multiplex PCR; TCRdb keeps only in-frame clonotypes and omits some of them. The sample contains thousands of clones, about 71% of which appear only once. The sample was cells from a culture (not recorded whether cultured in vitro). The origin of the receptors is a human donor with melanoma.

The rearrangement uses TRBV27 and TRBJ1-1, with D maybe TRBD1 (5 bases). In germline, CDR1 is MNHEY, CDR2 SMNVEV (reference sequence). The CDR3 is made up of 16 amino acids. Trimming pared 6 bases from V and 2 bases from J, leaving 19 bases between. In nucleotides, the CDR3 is TGTGCCAGCAGCCCGATGGGGCGGGGAAGAAACACTGAAGCTTTCTTT. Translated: CASSPMGRGRNTEAFF.

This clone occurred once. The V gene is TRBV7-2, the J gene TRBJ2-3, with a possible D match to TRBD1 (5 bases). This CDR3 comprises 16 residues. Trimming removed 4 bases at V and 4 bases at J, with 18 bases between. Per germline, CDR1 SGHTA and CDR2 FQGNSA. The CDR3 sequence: CASSSWGRSGSDTQYF. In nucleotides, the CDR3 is TGTGCCAGCAGCTCCTGGGGCCGATCCGGCTCAGATACGCAGTATTTT.

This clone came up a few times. For the CDR3, the DNA is TGTGCCAGCAGCCTCAGACAGGGCGAGCAGTACTTC. Translation: CASSLRQGEQYF. The V and J genes are TRBV7-2 and TRBJ2-7; TRBD1 agrees at 7 bases. This CDR3 has 12 amino acids. Germline-derived CDR1 and CDR2 are SGHTA and FQGNSA. V lost 5 bases to trimming and J lost 6 bases; unmatched junction nucleotides: 4.

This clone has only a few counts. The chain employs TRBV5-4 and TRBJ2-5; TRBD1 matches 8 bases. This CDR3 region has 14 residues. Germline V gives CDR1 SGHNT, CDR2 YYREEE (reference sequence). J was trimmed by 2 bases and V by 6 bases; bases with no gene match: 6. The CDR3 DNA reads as TGTGCCAGCAACTTACAGGGGGATCAAGAGACCCAGTACTTC. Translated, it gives CASNLQGDQETQYF.

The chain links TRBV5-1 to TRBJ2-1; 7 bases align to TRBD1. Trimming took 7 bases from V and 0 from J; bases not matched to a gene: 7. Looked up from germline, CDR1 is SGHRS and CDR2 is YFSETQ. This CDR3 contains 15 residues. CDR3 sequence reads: CASSLGQNSYNEQFF. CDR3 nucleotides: TGCGCCAGCTCCCTGGGACAGAACTCCTACAATGAGCAGTTCTTC.

The DNA of the CDR3 is TGTGCCAGCAGCCAAGGAAGTCCAGGGCCTGGAAACACCATATATTTT. Amino acids: CASSQGSPGPGNTIYF. The chain joins TRBV4-2 to TRBJ1-3, with TRBD1 as a possible D gene (5 bases). Trimming pared 1 base from V and 2 bases from J, leaving 12 bases between. The CDR3 is 16 amino acids. Germline V lookup: CDR1 LGHNA, CDR2 YNFKEQ.

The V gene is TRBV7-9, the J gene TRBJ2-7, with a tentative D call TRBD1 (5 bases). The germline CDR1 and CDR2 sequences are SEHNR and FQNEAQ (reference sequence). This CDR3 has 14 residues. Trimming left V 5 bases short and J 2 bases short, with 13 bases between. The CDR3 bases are TGTGCCAGCAGCCAGCAGGGAAGCCCCTACGAGCAGTACTTC. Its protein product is CASSQQGSPYEQYF.

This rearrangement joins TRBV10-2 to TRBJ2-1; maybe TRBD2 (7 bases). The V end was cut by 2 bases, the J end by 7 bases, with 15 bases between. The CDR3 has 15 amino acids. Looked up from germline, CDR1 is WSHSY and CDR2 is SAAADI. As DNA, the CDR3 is TGCGCCAGCAGTGAGGAGGGGGGGGCTGGAAATGAGCAGTTCTTC. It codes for CASSEEGGAGNEQFF.

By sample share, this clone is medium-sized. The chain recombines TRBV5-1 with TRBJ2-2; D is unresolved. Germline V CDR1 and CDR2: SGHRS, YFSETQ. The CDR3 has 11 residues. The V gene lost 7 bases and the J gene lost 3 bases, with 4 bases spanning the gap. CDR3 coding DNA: TGCGCCAGCCAAGACACCGGGGAGCTGTTTTTT. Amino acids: CASQDTGELFF.

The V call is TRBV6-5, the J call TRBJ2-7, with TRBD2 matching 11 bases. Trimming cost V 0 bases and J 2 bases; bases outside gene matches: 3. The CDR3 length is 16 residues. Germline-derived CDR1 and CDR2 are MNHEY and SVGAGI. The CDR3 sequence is CASSYSGTSGTYEQYF. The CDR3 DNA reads TGTGCCAGCAGTTACTCCGGGACTAGCGGTACCTACGAGCAGTACTTC.

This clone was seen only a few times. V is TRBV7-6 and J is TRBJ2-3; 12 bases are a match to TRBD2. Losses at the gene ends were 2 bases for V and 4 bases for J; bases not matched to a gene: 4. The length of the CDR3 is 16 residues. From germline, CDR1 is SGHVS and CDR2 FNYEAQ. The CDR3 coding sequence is TGTGCCAGCAGCTTACCTAGCGGGGGGGATCCAGATACGCAGTATTTT. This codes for CASSLPSGGDPDTQYF.

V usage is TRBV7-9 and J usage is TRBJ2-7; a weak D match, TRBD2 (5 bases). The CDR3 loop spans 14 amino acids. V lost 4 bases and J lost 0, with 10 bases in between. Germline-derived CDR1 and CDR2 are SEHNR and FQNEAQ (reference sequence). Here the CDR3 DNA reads TGTGCCAGCAGCTCCGGGATCAACTCCTACGAGCAGTACTTC. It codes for CASSSGINSYEQYF.

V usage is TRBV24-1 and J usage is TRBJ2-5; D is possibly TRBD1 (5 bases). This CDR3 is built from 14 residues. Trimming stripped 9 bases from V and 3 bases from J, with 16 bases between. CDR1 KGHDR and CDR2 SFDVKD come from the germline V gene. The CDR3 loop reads CATVVGRAKETQYF. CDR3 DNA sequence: TGTGCCACCGTGGTTGGCAGGGCCAAAGAGACCCAGTACTTC.

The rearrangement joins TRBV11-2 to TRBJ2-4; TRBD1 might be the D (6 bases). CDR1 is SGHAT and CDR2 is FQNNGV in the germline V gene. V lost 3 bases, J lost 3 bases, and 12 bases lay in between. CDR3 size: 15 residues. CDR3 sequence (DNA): TGTGCCAGCAGCTTTCCAGGGGTAGGCAAAAACATTCAGTACTTC. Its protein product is CASSFPGVGKNIQYF.

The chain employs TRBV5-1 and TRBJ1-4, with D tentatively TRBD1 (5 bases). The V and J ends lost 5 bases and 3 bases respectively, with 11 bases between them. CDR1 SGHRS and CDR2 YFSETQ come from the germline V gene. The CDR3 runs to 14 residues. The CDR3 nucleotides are TGCGCCAGCAGTCCCGGGGGGGCTAATGAAAAACTGTTTTTT. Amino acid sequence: CASSPGGANEKLFF.

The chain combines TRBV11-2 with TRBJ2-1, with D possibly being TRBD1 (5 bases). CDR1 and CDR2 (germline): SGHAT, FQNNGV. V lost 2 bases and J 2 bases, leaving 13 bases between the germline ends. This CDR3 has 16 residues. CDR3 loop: CASSLQGSPPYNEQFF. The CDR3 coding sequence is TGTGCCAGCAGCTTACAGGGATCTCCACCCTACAATGAGCAGTTCTTC.

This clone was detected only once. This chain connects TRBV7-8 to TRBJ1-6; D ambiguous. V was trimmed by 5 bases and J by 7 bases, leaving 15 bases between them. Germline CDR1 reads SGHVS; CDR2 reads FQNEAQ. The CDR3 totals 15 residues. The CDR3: CASSQGPKVNSPLHF. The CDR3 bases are TGTGCCAGCAGCCAAGGGCCTAAAGTGAATTCACCCCTCCACTTT.

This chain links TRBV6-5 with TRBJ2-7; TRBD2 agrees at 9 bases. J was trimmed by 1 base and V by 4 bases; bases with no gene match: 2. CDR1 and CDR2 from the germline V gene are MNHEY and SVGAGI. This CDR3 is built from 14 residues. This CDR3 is CASSLAGASYEQYF. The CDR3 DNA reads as TGTGCCAGCAGTTTAGCGGGGGCGTCCTACGAGCAGTACTTC.

The CDR3 coding sequence is TGTGCCAGCAGCGGCGGACAGGGGGCCTCCTATGGCTACACCTTC. Its protein is CASSGGQGASYGYTF. The V and J genes are TRBV5-5 and TRBJ1-2; 11 bases match TRBD1. V lost 4 bases and J lost 4; bases outside the gene matches: 6. The length of the CDR3 is 15 residues. In germline, CDR1 is SGHKS, CDR2 YYEKEE (reference sequence).

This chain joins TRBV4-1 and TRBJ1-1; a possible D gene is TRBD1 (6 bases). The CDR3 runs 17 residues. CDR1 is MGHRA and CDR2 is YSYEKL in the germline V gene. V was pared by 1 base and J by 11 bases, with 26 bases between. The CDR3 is CASSQGARGGLVLSAFF. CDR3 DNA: TGCGCCAGCAGCCAAGGCGCCCGAGGGGGGCTTGTCCTCTCGGCTTTCTTT.

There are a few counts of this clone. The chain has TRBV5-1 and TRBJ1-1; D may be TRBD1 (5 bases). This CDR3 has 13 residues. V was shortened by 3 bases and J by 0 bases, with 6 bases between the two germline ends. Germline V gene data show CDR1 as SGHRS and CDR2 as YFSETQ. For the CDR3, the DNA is TGCGCCAGCAGCTGGGACGTGAACACTGAAGCTTTCTTT. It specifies CASSWDVNTEAFF.

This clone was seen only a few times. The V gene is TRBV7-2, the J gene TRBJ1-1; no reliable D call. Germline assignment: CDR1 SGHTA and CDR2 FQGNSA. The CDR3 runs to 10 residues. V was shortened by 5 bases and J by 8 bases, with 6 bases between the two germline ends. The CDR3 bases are TGTGCCAGCAGCCCCCCAGAAGCTTTCTTT. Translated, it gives CASSPPEAFF.

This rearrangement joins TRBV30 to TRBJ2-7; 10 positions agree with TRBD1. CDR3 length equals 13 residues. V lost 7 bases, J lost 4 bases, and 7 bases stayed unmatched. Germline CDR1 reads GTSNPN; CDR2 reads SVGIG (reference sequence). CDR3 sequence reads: CALTGQGKYEQYF. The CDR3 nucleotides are TGTGCCTTAACGGGACAGGGGAAATACGAGCAGTACTTC. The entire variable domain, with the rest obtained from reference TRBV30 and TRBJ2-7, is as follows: SQTIHQWPATLVQPVGSPLSLECTVEGTSNPNLYWYRQAAGRGLQLLFYSVGIGQISSEVPQNLSASRPQDRQFILSSKKLLLSDSGFYLCALTGQGKYEQYFGPGTRLTVT.

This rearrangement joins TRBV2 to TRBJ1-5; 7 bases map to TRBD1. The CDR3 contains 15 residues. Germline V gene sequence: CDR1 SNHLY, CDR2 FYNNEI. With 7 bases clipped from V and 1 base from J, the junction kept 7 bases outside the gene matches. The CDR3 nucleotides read TGTGCCAGCATGAGGGACAGAACGAGCAATCAGCCCCAGCATTTT. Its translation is CASMRDRTSNQPQHF.